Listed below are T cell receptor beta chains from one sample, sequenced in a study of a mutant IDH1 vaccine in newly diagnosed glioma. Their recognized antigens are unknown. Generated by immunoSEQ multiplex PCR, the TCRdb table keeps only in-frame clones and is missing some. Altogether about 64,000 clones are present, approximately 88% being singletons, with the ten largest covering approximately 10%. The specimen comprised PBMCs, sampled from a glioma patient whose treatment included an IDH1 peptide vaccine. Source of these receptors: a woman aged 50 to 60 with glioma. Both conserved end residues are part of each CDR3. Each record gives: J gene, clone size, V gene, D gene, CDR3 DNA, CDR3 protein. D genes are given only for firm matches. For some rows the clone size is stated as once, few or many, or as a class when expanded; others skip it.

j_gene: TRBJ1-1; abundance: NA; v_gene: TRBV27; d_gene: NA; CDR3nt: TGTGCCAGCAGTTTTTTAAGTCTGGGGATGAACACTGAAGCTTTCTTT; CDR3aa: CASSFLSLGMNTEAFF
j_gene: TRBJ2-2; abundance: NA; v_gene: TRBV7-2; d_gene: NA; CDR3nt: TGTGCCAGCAGCTTAGGATGGCGCACCGGGGAGCTGTTTTTT; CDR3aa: CASSLGWRTGELFF
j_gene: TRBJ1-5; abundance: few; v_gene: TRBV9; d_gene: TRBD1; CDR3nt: TGTGCCAGCAGCGCGGGACAGTCAAGCAATCAGCCCCAGCATTTT; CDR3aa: CASSAGQSSNQPQHF
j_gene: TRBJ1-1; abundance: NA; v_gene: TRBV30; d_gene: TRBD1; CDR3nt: TGTGCCTGGATCAACAGGGGCGGCGTGGGGACTGAAGCTTTCTTT; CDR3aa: CAWINRGGVGTEAFF
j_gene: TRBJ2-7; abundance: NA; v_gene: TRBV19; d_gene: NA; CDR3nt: TGTGCCAGTAGTATATGGACAGACCACTACGAGCAGTACTTC; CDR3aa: CASSIWTDHYEQYF
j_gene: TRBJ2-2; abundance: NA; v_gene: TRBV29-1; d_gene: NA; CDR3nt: TGCAGCGTTGAATGGGGGGCCGAGGACACCGGGGAGCTGTTTTTT; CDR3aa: CSVEWGAEDTGELFF
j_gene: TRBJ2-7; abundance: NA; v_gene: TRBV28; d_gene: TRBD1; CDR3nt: TGTGCCAGCAGTTTCGTCCCCGGGACAGGTGATTATGGGCAGTACTTC; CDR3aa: CASSFVPGTGDYGQYF
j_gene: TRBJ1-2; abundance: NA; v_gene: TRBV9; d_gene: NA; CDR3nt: TGTGCCAGCAGCGTAGGGGGGAATAACTATGGCTACACCTTC; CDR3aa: CASSVGGNNYGYTF
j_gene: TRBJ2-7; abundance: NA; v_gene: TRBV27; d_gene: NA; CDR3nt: TGTGCCAGCAGTTTATCCTCCGGGGGCGGCTACGAGCAGTACTTC; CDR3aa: CASSLSSGGGYEQYF
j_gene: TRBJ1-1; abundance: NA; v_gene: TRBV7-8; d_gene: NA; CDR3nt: TGTGCCAGCAGCTTATTCGGCGTCGGGAGAACTGAAGCTTTCTTT; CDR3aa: CASSLFGVGRTEAFF
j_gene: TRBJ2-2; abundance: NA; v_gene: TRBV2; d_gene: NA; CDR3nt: TGTGCCAGCACCGGAGGGGGGAACACCGGGGAGCTGTTTTTT; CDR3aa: CASTGGGNTGELFF
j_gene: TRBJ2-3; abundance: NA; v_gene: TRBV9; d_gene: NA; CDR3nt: TGTGCCAGCAGCGTAGAGGGGCCCACAGATACGCAGTATTTT; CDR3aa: CASSVEGPTDTQYF
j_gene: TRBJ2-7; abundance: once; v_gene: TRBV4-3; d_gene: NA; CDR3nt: TGCGCCAGCAGCCAAGATAACGCAGGGCCCTACGAGCAGTACTTC; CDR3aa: CASSQDNAGPYEQYF
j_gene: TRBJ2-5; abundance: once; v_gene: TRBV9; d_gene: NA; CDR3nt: TGTGCCAGCAGCGTAGTATCAGGGAGGCAAGAGACCCAGTACTTC; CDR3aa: CASSVVSGRQETQYF
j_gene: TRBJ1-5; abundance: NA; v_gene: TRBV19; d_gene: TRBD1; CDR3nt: TGTGCCAGTAGCTCTCCTAGAGGAGGGACAGGAAATCAGCCCCAGCATTTT; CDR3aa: CASSSPRGGTGNQPQHF
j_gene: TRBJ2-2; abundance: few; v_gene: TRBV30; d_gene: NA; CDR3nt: TGTGCCTGGAGGGACCAGGGGAGCACCGGGGAGCTGTTTTTT; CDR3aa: CAWRDQGSTGELFF
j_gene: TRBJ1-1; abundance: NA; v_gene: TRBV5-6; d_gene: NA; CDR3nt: TGTGCCAGCAGCTTGGGACAGCTAACTTTGAACACTGAAGCTTTCTTT; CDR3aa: CASSLGQLTLNTEAFF
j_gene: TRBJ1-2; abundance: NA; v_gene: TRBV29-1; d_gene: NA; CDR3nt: TGCAGCGTTGAAGCCTGGGATGGCTACACCTTC; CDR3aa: CSVEAWDGYTF
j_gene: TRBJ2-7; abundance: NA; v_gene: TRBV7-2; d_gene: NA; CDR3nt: TGTGCCAGCAGTTCCCGCCGGGCAGTAAAACTCTACGAGCAGTACTTC; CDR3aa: CASSSRRAVKLYEQYF
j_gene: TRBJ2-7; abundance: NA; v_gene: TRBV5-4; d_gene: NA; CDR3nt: TGTGCCAGCAGCGCCCCTACCTCGTACGAGCAGTACTTC; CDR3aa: CASSAPTSYEQYF
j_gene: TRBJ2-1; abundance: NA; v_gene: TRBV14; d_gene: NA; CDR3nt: TGTGCCAGCAGCCAAGGACTAACCAATGAGCAGTTCTTC; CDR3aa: CASSQGLTNEQFF
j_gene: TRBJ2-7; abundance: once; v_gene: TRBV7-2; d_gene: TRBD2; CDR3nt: TGTGCCAGCAGCTTAGTCTCTAGCGGGGGGTACGAGCAGTACTTC; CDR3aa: CASSLVSSGGYEQYF
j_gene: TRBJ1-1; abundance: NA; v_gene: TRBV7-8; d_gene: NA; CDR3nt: TGTGCCAGCCTCTTAATCGGTTCGAACACTGAAGCTTTCTTT; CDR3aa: CASLLIGSNTEAFF
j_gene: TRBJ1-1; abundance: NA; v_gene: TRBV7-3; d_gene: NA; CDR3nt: TGTGCCAGCAGCTTCGGTGGTGTGAACACTGAAGCTTTCTTT; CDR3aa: CASSFGGVNTEAFF
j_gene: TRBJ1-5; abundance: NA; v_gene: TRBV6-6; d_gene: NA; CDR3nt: TGTGCCAGCAGTTACTACCCAGATCAGCCCCAGCATTTT; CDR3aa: CASSYYPDQPQHF
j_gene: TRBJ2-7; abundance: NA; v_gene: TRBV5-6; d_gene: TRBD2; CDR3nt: TGTGCCAGCAGCTTCCTGGCGGGGGGGAAAAGCTCCTACGAGCAGTACTTC; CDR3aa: CASSFLAGGKSSYEQYF
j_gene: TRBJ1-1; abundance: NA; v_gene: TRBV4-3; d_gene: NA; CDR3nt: TGCGCCAGCAGCCAAGATAAGGACGTGGCCACTGAAGCTTTCTTT; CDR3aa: CASSQDKDVATEAFF
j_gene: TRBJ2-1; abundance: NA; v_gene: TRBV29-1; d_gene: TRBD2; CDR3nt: TGCAGCGTTGAGGGGATCCGGCCTAGCGGGGGAGTATACAATGAGCAGTTCTTC; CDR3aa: CSVEGIRPSGGVYNEQFF
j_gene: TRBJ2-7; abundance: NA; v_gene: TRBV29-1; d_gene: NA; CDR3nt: TGCAGCGTTGAGGCAACAGAAAACTACGAGCAGTACTTC; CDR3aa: CSVEATENYEQYF
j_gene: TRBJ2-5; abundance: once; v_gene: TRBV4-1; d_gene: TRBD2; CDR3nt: TGCGCCAGCAGCCAAGATTCCCCCCTAGCGGGGGGGCCCGGGGAGACCCAGTACTTC; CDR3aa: CASSQDSPLAGGPGETQYF
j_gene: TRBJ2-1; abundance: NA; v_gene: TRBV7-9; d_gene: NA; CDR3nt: TGTGCCAGCAGCCTCCGTGGACCCGACAATGAGCAGTTCTTC; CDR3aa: CASSLRGPDNEQFF
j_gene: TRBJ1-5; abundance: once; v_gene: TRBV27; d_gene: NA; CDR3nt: TGTGCCAGCAGTTTATACGGAGATCAGCCCCAGCATTTT; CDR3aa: CASSLYGDQPQHF
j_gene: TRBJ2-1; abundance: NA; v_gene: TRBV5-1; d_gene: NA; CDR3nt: TGCGCCAGCAGCCCCGTAGCCGGGGCCGCCTACAATGAGCAGTTCTTC; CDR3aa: CASSPVAGAAYNEQFF
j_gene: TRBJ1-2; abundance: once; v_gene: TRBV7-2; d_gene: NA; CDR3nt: TGTGCCATCGACGCTAACTATGGCTACACCTTC; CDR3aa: CAIDANYGYTF
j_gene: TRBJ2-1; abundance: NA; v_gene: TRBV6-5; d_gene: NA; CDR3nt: TGTGCCAGCAGTTACGTCCTAGCAGGGAAGAATGAGCAGTTCTTC; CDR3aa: CASSYVLAGKNEQFF
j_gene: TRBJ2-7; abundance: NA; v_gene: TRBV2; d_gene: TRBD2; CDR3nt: TGTGCCAGCAGTTTCGACGGGGGGGCCTATTACGAGCAGTACTTC; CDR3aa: CASSFDGGAYYEQYF
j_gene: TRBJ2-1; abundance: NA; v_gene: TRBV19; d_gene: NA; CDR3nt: TGTGCCAGTAGTTCGGGACGAGAACGGAGCAATGAGCAGTTCTTC; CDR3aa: CASSSGRERSNEQFF
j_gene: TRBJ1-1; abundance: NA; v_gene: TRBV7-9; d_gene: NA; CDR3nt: TGTGCCAGCAGCCGGACAGTTTCTGAAGCTTTCTTT; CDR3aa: CASSRTVSEAFF
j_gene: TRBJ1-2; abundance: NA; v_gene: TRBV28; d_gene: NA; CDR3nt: TGTGCCAGCAGTTTCCCAACGAGTAACTATGGCTACACCTTC; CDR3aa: CASSFPTSNYGYTF
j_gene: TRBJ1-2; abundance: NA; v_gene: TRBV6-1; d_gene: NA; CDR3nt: TGTGCCAGCAGTGAAGGAGGGCCAGGCGAAGGCTACACCTTC; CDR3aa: CASSEGGPGEGYTF
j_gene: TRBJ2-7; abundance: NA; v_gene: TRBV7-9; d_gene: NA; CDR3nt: TGTGCCAGCAGCTTAACGTCTTCCTACGAGCAGTACTTC; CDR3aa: CASSLTSSYEQYF